This T cell receptor (beta chain) appears in the sequencing data of a study of cytomegalovirus exposure and HLA in healthy donors. This CDR3 contains 16 residues. V shed 4 bases and J shed 3 bases, with 20 bases lying between them. The V gene's germline CDR1 is SGHNT and CDR2 YYREEE (reference sequence). The PCR had 60 Vbeta and 13 Jbeta primers. The protocol was immunoSEQ multiplex PCR, while the TCRdb copy is restricted to in-frame clones and leaves out a portion. The table has around 160,000 clones, 80% to 90% seen once. Sample: PBMCs. The chain couples TRBV5-4 to TRBJ2-7; tentative D call: TRBD1 (6 bases). The sequence derives from a man aged 18 to 30 in good health and CMV-seropositive. CDR3 bases: TGTGCCAGCAGCACTGATGCCGGGACAACCCGCTACGAGCAGTACTTC. This codes for CASSTDAGTTRYEQYF.